The TCR beta chain under discussion was sequenced for a study of cytomegalovirus exposure and HLA in healthy donors. Study context: When 398 donors were genotyped, 81% of them were found to fall in the Caucasian-associated ancestry cluster. The study, taken as a whole, reports: Productive rates of about 87% or about 30% were seen for most TCR beta V segments in an earlier analysis. Researchers counted 180 or so TCR beta chains as cytomegalovirus-associated.

A note on this clone: Its cognate antigen is unknown.

13 Jbeta primers and 60 Vbeta primers were used for the PCR. TCRdb keeps only in-frame clones here, not all; method: immunoSEQ multiplex PCR. Among around 110,000 clones, 50% to 70% were seen once, and the ten largest hold nearly 9.5%. J lost 5 bases, V lost 4 bases, and 7 bases had no gene match. CDR3 length: 14 amino acids. Germline CDR1 is MNHEY and CDR2 is SVGAGI. The chain uses TRBV6-5 and TRBJ2-7, with 8 bases aligning to TRBD2. The source material was PBMCs. The source is a woman aged 40 to 50 in good health and CMV-seropositive. The DNA of the CDR3 is TGTGCCAGCAGTTTGGGACTAGAAGGCAACGAGCAGTACTTC. Translation gives CASSLGLEGNEQYF.